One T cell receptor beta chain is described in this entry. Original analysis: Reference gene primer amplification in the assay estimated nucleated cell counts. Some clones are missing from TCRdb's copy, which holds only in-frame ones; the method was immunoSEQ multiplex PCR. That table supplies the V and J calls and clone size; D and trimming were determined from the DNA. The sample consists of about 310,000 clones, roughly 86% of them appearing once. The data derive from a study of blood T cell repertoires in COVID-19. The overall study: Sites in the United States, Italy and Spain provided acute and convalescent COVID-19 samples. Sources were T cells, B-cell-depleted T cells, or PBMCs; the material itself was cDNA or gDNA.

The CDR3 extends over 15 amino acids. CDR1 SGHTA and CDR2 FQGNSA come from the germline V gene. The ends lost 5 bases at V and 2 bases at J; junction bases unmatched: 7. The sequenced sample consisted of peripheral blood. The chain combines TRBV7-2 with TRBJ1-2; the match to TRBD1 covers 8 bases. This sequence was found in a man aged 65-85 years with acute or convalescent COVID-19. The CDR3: CASSLRQGTNYGYTF. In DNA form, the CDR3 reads TGTGCCAGCAGCCTAAGACAGGGGACAAACTATGGCTACACCTTC.